The 30 T cell receptor beta chains below all came from one sample that was sequenced in a study of human T cells and chemical hapten exposure. Indicated time point: patch test 3, about 24 weeks after DPC sensitization. This sample's treatment: therapeutic diphenylcyclopropenone sensitization with weekly scalp DPC. The template was total RNA from unfractionated whole blood. Each CDR3 protein gets one entry after TCRdb re-called the RACE reads with MiXCR. The profile shows about 39,000 distinct CDR3 sequences, over 9.5% of them singletons. The sequenced sample was whole blood, obtained in connection with sensitization to the hapten diphenylcyclopropenone (DPC). The receptors come from a woman aged 35 to 49 with alopecia areata. Some clones in this sample may be carry-over from other donors' samples.

This clonotype was counted ten times or more. The CDR3 region has the DNA TGCGCCAGCAGCTCCCGACTAGCGGGAGGGGGTAATGAGCAGTTCTTC. Translation: CASSSRLAGGGNEQFF. This rearrangement joins TRBV5-1 to TRBJ2-1, with TRBD2 identical over 14 bases. Germline V CDR1 and CDR2: SGHRS, YFSETQ. CDR3 size: 16 residues. The V and J ends lost 3 bases and 7 bases, in that order; junction bases with no gene match: 6.

This clonotype was observed at least ten times. The V and J genes are TRBV30 and TRBJ1-5; D not resolved. CDR1 is GTSNPN, CDR2 SVGIG, per germline (reference sequence). Trimming stripped 2 bases from V and 4 bases from J, with 15 bases between. The CDR3 spans 15 residues. CDR3 bases: TGTGCCTGGAGTTGGAGAGGACTGGTTAATCAGCCCCAGCATTTT. This gives the protein CAWSWRGLVNQPQHF. Looking up the rest from reference TRBV30 and TRBJ1-5 gives the full variable domain: SQTIHQWPATLVQPVGSPLSLECTVEGTSNPNLYWYRQAAGRGLQLLFYSVGIGQISSEVPQNLSASRPQDRQFILSSKKLLLSDSGFYLCAWSWRGLVNQPQHFGDGTRLSIL.

This clonotype was observed a few times. This chain uses TRBV28 with TRBJ1-2; D is unclear. V shed 3 bases and J shed 7 bases, with 12 bases lying between them. The CDR3 is made up of 13 amino acids. Germline assignment: CDR1 MDHEN and CDR2 SYDVKM. Here the CDR3 reads CASSFPIRRGYTF. The CDR3 DNA is TGTGCCAGCAGTTTCCCGATCCGTCGTGGCTACACCTTC.

This clonotype was counted a few times. The rearrangement uses TRBV7-3 and TRBJ2-2; 13 bases line up with TRBD2. V was pared by 5 bases and J by 4 bases, with 10 bases of the junction left unmatched. The CDR3 extends over 18 amino acids. From germline, CDR1 is SGHTA and CDR2 FQGTGA. As DNA, the CDR3 is TGTGCCAGCAGCCTCGCGACTAGCGGGAGGCAAGGCACCGGGGAGCTGTTTTTT. This sequence encodes CASSLATSGRQGTGELFF.

The chain employs TRBV3-1 and TRBJ2-1; 7 bases fit TRBD2. Germline CDR1 is LGHDT and CDR2 is YNNKEL (reference sequence). V lost 1 base, J lost 4 bases, and 4 bases stayed unmatched. This CDR3 has 15 residues. CDR3 sequence: CASSQGLALYNEQFF. CDR3 nucleotide sequence: TGTGCCAGCAGCCAAGGACTAGCTCTTTACAATGAGCAGTTCTTC.

This clonotype was picked up a small number of times. The chain combines TRBV3-1 with TRBJ1-1; D possibly corresponds to TRBD1 (5 bases). This CDR3 contains 18 residues. The V gene's germline CDR1 is LGHDT and CDR2 YNNKEL (reference sequence). V dropped 5 bases and J dropped 1 base, with 23 bases sitting between them. The CDR3 loop is CASSYNPWGHNPNTEAFF. The CDR3 DNA reads TGTGCCAGCAGCTACAATCCCTGGGGCCACAACCCGAACACTGAAGCTTTCTTT.

This clonotype showed up just a few times. This sequence joins TRBV29-1 and TRBJ2-4; possible D gene TRBD1, 5 bases. Germline assignment: CDR1 SQVTM and CDR2 ANQGSEA. The ends were cut back, 7 bases at V and 0 bases at J, with 22 bases in the middle. This CDR3 spans 17 amino acids. This CDR3 reads CSAPDIIGRLAKNIQYF. In DNA form, the CDR3 reads TGCAGCGCCCCGGACATCATCGGCAGGCTAGCCAAAAACATTCAGTACTTC.

This clonotype was counted ten times or more. The genes are TRBV28 and TRBJ2-5; 11 bases match TRBD2. The CDR3 spans 15 residues. Germline CDR1 is MDHEN and CDR2 is SYDVKM. The ends lost 3 bases at V and 4 bases at J; junction bases unmatched: 4. The CDR3 is CASSFSGLAGETQYF. The CDR3 DNA sequence: TGTGCCAGCAGTTTCTCCGGACTAGCGGGAGAGACCCAGTACTTC. Together with reference TRBV28 and TRBJ2-5, the CDR3 gives the full variable domain: DVKVTQSSRYLVKRTGEKVFLECVQDMDHENMFWYRQDPGLGLRLIYFSYDVKMKEKGDIPEGYSVSREKKERFSLILESASTNQTSMYLCASSFSGLAGETQYFGPGTRLLVL.

This clonotype occurred a few times. This chain connects TRBV6-5 to TRBJ1-3; D gene ambiguous. Germline CDR1 is MNHEY and CDR2 is SVGAGI. The V and J ends lost 10 bases and 0 bases respectively, with 7 bases between them. CDR3 size: 12 residues. In nucleotides, the CDR3 is TGTGCCACCACTAGCTCTGGAAACACCATATATTTT. Protein sequence: CATTSSGNTIYF.

There are many counts of this clonotype. V and J are TRBV6-5 and TRBJ2-1; TRBD2 might be the D (6 bases). V lost 1 base and J 8 bases, leaving 18 bases between the germline ends. There are 16 residues in the CDR3. Germline values: CDR1 MNHEY, CDR2 SVGAGI. The CDR3 DNA follows: TGTGCCAGCAGTTACTATCTCTCGGGAGAGTCAGATGAGCAGTTCTTC. Its translation: CASSYYLSGESDEQFF.

This clonotype was counted a few times. J is TRBJ2-1 and V is TRBV7-2; 9 positions match TRBD2. Trimming at V came to 5 bases and at J to 9 bases, leaving 8 bases not matched to a gene. The germline V gene encodes CDR1 SGHTA and CDR2 FQGNSA. This CDR3 region has 14 residues. This chain's CDR3 is CASSKSAGLAEQFF. As DNA, the CDR3 is TGTGCCAGCAGCAAATCCGCGGGACTAGCTGAGCAGTTCTTC. Full variable domain (outside the CDR3, taken from reference TRBV7-2 and TRBJ2-1): GAGVSQSPSNKVTEKGKDVELRCDPISGHTALYWYRQSLGQGLEFLIYFQGNSAPDKSGLPSDRFSAERTGGSVSTLTIQRTQQEDSAVYLCASSKSAGLAEQFFGPGTRLTVL.

The DNA for the CDR3 is TGCAGCGGCGGACAGGGGAGCGAGACCCAGTACTTC. It codes for CSGGQGSETQYF. The V and J genes are TRBV29-1 and TRBJ2-5; 9 bases map to TRBD1. The CDR3 contains 12 residues. The germline V gene has CDR1 SQVTM and CDR2 ANQGSEA. V lost 7 bases to trimming and J lost 5 bases; unmatched junction nucleotides: 5.

Ten or more counts support this clonotype. The chain has TRBV7-9 and TRBJ2-7, with 8 positions matching TRBD1. The ends lost 5 bases at V and 2 bases at J; junction bases unmatched: 5. The CDR3 is made up of 14 amino acids. Germline V CDR1 and CDR2: SEHNR, FQNEAQ (reference sequence). The CDR3 region is CASSPGTGPYEQYF. CDR3 coding DNA: TGTGCCAGCAGCCCCGGGACAGGTCCCTACGAGCAGTACTTC.

This clonotype appeared many times. The chain combines TRBV7-6 with TRBJ2-3, with 12 bases that match TRBD2. This CDR3 comprises 16 residues. In germline, CDR1 is SGHVS, CDR2 FNYEAQ. Trimming cost V 5 bases and J 3 bases; bases outside gene matches: 6. The CDR3 spells CASSRSGTSGTDTQYF. The DNA of the CDR3 is TGTGCCAGCAGCCGATCCGGGACTAGCGGGACAGATACGCAGTATTTT.

The chain combines TRBV2 with TRBJ1-1, with D possibly matching TRBD1 (5 bases). V lost 4 bases and J lost 6, with 9 bases in between. Looked up from germline, CDR1 is SNHLY and CDR2 is FYNNEI. This CDR3 comprises 12 residues. The CDR3 protein is CASSGVGAEAFF. The CDR3 nucleotides are TGTGCCAGCAGTGGAGTAGGGGCTGAAGCTTTCTTT.

The chain uses TRBV28 and TRBJ2-3; the match to TRBD2 covers 8 bases. The CDR3 runs to 17 residues. Trimming took 8 bases from V and 3 from J; bases not matched to a gene: 16. Germline loops: CDR1 MDHEN, CDR2 SYDVKM. The CDR3 protein is CASRLRRGGARTDTQYF. The DNA for the CDR3 is TGTGCCAGCCGCCTGCGACGGGGGGGCGCAAGAACAGATACGCAGTATTTT.

The V gene is TRBV28, the J gene TRBJ1-3; 11 bases align to TRBD1. Germline V gives CDR1 MDHEN, CDR2 SYDVKM. The CDR3 is made up of 16 amino acids. The ends lost 4 bases at V and 0 bases at J; junction bases unmatched: 2. The CDR3 here is CASSSGQGASGNTIYF. The DNA for the CDR3 is TGTGCCAGCAGTTCTGGACAGGGGGCCTCTGGAAACACCATATATTTT.

The chain carries TRBV5-1 and TRBJ2-4; 9 nucleotides match TRBD2. The V and J ends lost 4 bases and 0 bases, in that order; junction bases with no gene match: 8. This CDR3 contains 17 residues. Germline lookup yields CDR1 SGHRS and CDR2 YFSETQ. For the CDR3, the DNA is TGCGCCAGCAGCGCGTTAGCGGGAGAGTTAGCCAAAAACATTCAGTACTTC. Translation gives CASSALAGELAKNIQYF. The variable domain in full, with the rest retrieved from reference TRBV5-1 and TRBJ2-4, is KAGVTQTPRYLIKTRGQQVTLSCSPISGHRSVSWYQQTPGQGLQFLFEYFSETQRNKGNFPGRFSGRQFSNSRSEMNVSTLELGDSALYLCASSALAGELAKNIQYFGAGTRLSVL.

This CDR3 is CASSEQADTYYGYTF. The DNA of the CDR3 is TGTGCCAGCAGTGAACAGGCGGACACATACTATGGCTACACCTTC. The chain combines TRBV2 with TRBJ1-2; possible D gene TRBD1, 5 bases. Deletions cut 2 bases from V and 3 bases from J, with 13 bases between. CDR1 is SNHLY and CDR2 is FYNNEI in the germline V gene. The CDR3 is 15 amino acids. Variable domain in full (rest from reference TRBV2 and TRBJ1-2): EPEVTQTPSHQVTQMGQEVILRCVPISNHLYFYWYRQILGQKVEFLVSFYNNEISEKSEIFDDQFSVERPDGSNFTLKIRSTKLEDSAMYFCASSEQADTYYGYTFGSGTRLTVV.

This clonotype was counted between two and nine times. This rearrangement joins TRBV28 to TRBJ1-1; no firm D call. Germline CDR1 and CDR2: MDHEN and SYDVKM. The CDR3 has 12 amino acids. Deletions cut 3 bases from V and 8 bases from J, with 10 bases between. As DNA, the CDR3 is TGTGCCAGCAGTTTTTCCCCAAGGGAAGCTTTCTTT. Translated: CASSFSPREAFF. Using reference TRBV28 and TRBJ1-1 for the parts outside the CDR3, the full variable domain is DVKVTQSSRYLVKRTGEKVFLECVQDMDHENMFWYRQDPGLGLRLIYFSYDVKMKEKGDIPEGYSVSREKKERFSLILESASTNQTSMYLCASSFSPREAFFGQGTRLTVV.

This clonotype was seen a handful of times. This sequence joins TRBV24-1 and TRBJ2-1; D not certain. The CDR3 is 14 amino acids. The V gene lost 0 bases and the J gene lost 4 bases, with 6 bases spanning the gap. Germline values: CDR1 KGHDR, CDR2 SFDVKD. The CDR3 DNA reads TGTGCCACCAGTGATTTGACCCCTTACAATGAGCAGTTCTTC. Translated, it gives CATSDLTPYNEQFF.

Ten or more counts support this clonotype. The genes are TRBV20-1 and TRBJ2-1; 9 bases map to TRBD2. Germline V lookup: CDR1 DFQATT, CDR2 SNEGSKA (reference sequence). This CDR3 is 18 amino acids long. Trimming took 0 bases from V and 10 from J; bases not matched to a gene: 19. This CDR3 reads CSARDMGSGSLAGSEQFF. The DNA of the CDR3 is TGCAGTGCTAGAGATATGGGTAGCGGGAGTCTGGCGGGAAGCGAGCAGTTCTTC.

The sample holds a few counts of this clonotype. The rearrangement links TRBV6-5 to TRBJ2-1; no clear D gene. The V end lost 0 bases, the J end lost 3 bases, and 12 bases lay between the germline ends. The CDR3 spans 16 residues. Germline V gives CDR1 MNHEY, CDR2 SVGAGI. The CDR3 DNA sequence: TGTGCCAGCAGTTACTCGGGGTCTTCCCGCTACAATGAGCAGTTCTTC. As protein: CASSYSGSSRYNEQFF.

This clonotype came up many times. The rearrangement uses TRBV2 and TRBJ1-1, with D hard to call. V gave up 7 bases and J gave up 7 bases, with 10 bases separating them. This CDR3 is 11 amino acids long. Per the germline V gene, CDR1 is SNHLY and CDR2 is FYNNEI. CDR3 in amino acids: CASIVYLEAFF. Here the CDR3 DNA reads TGTGCCAGCATCGTCTACCTTGAAGCTTTCTTT.

This chain joins TRBV29-1 and TRBJ2-7; 8 bases match TRBD2. Germline-derived CDR1 and CDR2 are SQVTM and ANQGSEA. The CDR3 consists of 12 residues. After removal of 4 bases from V and 5 bases from J, the junction contained 4 bases not matched to a gene. DNA for the CDR3: TGCAGCGTTGTCCTAGCGGGCAACGAGCAGTACTTC. Translating gives CSVVLAGNEQYF.

The V gene is TRBV5-4, the J gene TRBJ2-5; D unresolved. Germline CDR1 SGHNT, CDR2 YYREEE (reference sequence). V shed 1 base and J shed 3 bases, with 7 bases lying between them. This CDR3 spans 13 amino acids. CDR3 protein: CASSLPTEETQYF. The CDR3 nucleotides read TGTGCCAGCAGCTTGCCCACCGAAGAGACCCAGTACTTC.

This clonotype was picked up many times. The V and J genes are TRBV19 and TRBJ2-1, with D perhaps given as TRBD1 or TRBD2 (5 bases each). Per germline, CDR1 LNHDA and CDR2 SQIVND (reference sequence). The ends were cut back, 7 bases at V and 7 bases at J, with 11 bases in the middle. CDR3 length equals 12 residues. This CDR3 reads CASTIEGNEQFF. CDR3 in DNA: TGTGCCAGTACTATCGAGGGGAATGAGCAGTTCTTC.

The chain uses TRBV7-2 and TRBJ2-7; 7 nucleotides align to TRBD1. CDR1 SGHTA and CDR2 FQGNSA come from the germline V gene. The CDR3 totals 14 residues. After removal of 4 bases from V and 6 bases from J, the junction contained 9 bases not matched to a gene. The CDR3 DNA follows: TGTGCCAGCAGCTCCCTAGGGACAGTAGCCGAGCAGTACTTC. Translating it yields CASSSLGTVAEQYF.

This clonotype was picked up a small number of times. V is TRBV19 and J is TRBJ2-7; D uncertain. In germline, CDR1 is LNHDA, CDR2 SQIVND (reference sequence). The V gene lost 6 bases and the J gene lost 3 bases, with 12 bases spanning the gap. The CDR3 has 13 amino acids. The CDR3 DNA reads TGTGCCAGTAGCCTCACAGTAGTCTACGAGCAGTACTTC. Translated: CASSLTVVYEQYF.

This clonotype was seen once. V and J are TRBV5-1 and TRBJ1-1; TRBD1 agrees at 7 bases. The trim removed 3 bases at V and 8 bases at J, leaving 10 bases unmatched. Germline-derived CDR1 and CDR2 are SGHRS and YFSETQ. This CDR3 comprises 14 residues. The CDR3 loop is CASSSEPDREEAFF. As DNA, the CDR3 is TGCGCCAGCAGCTCAGAACCAGACAGGGAAGAAGCTTTCTTT.